This T cell receptor beta chain is drawn from a study of human T cells and chemical hapten exposure. As for the study in general: The study traced per-sample TCR yield variation mainly to small differences in pooled library volumes.

This clonotype was counted ten times or more. The antigen is unknown. This sample's time point: patch test 1, 2 weeks after DPC sensitization. The treatment: therapeutic diphenylcyclopropenone sensitization with weekly scalp DPC. Study-wide results and caveats: Compared with pre-sensitization or healthy control sets, expanded TCRs clustered more.

Under the authors' procedure: A typical sample had around 96,000 TCRs, with roughly 23,224 to 690,600 overall. TCRdb passed the RACE reads through MiXCR, listing each CDR3 protein once. The V and J calls here are based on TCRdb, not the publication. The sample lists a few hundred thousand distinct CDR3 sequences, roughly 4.8% occurring once. The TCR sequence derives from a woman aged 50 to 60 with alopecia areata. Some clones in this sample may be carry-over from other donors' samples. Material: whole blood, obtained in connection with sensitization to the hapten diphenylcyclopropenone (DPC).

In nucleotides, the CDR3 is TGCGCCAGCAGCCCCTTGTCGGGGACATCCAATGAGCAGTTCTTC. It codes for CASSPLSGTSNEQFF. V usage is TRBV5-1 and J usage is TRBJ2-1; the D gene is possibly TRBD1 (6 bases). There are 15 residues in the CDR3. Looked up from germline, CDR1 is SGHRS and CDR2 is YFSETQ. Trimming took off 4 bases at V and 6 bases at J, with 17 bases between the two ends.